This T cell receptor (beta chain) derives from a study of cytomegalovirus exposure and HLA in healthy donors. Points from the study as a whole: In an earlier analysis, productive rearrangement rates for most beta V segments clustered near 87% or 30%. Reported performance of the classifier showed diagnosis of cytomegalovirus status with high specificity and sensitivity. Specificity for CMV antigens was confirmed in vitro for three of the CMV-associated chains.

CDR1 and CDR2 from the germline V gene are SGHRS and YFSETQ. Trimming at V came to 5 bases and at J to 7 bases, leaving 12 bases not matched to a gene. This CDR3 comprises 16 residues. In the PCR, 60 Vbeta and 13 Jbeta primers were used. Sequenced by immunoSEQ multiplex PCR; TCRdb stores in-frame clones only, minus some. The data contain around 100,000 clones, roughly three quarters of them singletons. This clone was seen more than once but under ten times. Its antigen remains unidentified. The source of this sequence is a woman aged 55-69 years in good health and CMV-seropositive. The sequenced sample was PBMCs. This chain joins TRBV5-1 and TRBJ2-1; TRBD2 aligns across 10 bases. The CDR3 DNA follows: TGCGCCAGCAGTCCAACTAGCGGGATGCGTCGGAATGAGCAGTTCTTC. Its translation is CASSPTSGMRRNEQFF.